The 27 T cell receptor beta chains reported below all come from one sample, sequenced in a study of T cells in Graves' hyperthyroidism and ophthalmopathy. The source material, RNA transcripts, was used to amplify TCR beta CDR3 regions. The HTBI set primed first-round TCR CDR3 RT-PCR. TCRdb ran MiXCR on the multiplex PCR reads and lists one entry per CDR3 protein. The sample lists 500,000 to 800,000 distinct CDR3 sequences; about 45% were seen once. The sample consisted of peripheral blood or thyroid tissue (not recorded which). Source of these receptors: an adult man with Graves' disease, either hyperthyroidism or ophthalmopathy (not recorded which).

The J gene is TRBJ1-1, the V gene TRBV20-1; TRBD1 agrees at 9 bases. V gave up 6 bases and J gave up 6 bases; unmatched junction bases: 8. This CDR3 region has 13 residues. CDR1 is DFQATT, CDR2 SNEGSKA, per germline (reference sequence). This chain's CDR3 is CSAAGQGNPEAFF. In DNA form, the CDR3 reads TGCAGTGCCGCCGGACAGGGGAATCCTGAAGCTTTCTTT.

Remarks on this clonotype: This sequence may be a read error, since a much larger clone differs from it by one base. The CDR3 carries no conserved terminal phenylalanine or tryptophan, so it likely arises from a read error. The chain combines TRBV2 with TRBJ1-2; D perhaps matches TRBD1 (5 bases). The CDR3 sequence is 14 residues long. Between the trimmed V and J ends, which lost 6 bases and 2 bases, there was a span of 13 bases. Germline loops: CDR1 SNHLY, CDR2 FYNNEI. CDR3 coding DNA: TGTGCCAGCAGAGCCGGGACGGCCAACTATGGCTACACCATC. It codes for CASRAGTANYGYTI.

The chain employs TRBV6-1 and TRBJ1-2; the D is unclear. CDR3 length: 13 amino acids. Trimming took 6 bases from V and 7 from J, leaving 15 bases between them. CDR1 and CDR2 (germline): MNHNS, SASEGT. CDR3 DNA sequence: TGTGCCAGCAGCCGCCGGGCCCGGGGTGGCTACACCTTC. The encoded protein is CASSRRARGGYTF.

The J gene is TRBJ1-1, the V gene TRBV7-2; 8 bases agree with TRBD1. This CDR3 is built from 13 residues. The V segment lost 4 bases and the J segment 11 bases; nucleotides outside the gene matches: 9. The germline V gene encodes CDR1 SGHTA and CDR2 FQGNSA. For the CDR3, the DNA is TGTGCCAGCAGCTCTGTCCGGGACAGGATGGCTTTCTTT. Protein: CASSSVRDRMAFF.

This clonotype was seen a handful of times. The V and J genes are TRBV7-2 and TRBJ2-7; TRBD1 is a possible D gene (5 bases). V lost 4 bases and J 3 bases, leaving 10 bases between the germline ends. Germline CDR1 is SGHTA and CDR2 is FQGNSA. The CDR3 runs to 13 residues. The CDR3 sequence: CASSSQGVYEQYF. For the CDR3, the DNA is TGTGCCAGCAGCTCCCAGGGCGTCTACGAGCAGTACTTC.

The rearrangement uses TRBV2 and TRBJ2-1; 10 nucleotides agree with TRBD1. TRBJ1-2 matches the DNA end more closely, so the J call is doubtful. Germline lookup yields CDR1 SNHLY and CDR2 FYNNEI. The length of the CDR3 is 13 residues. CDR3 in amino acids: CASGQGGQYGYTF. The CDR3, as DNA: TGTGCCAGCGGACAGGGGGGACAGTATGGCTACACCTTC.

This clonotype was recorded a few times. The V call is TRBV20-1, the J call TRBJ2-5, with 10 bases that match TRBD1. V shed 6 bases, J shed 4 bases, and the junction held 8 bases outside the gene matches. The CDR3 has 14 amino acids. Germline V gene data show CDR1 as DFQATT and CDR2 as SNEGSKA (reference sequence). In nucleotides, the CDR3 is TGCAGTGCAAGAAATTGGGACAGGGGAGAGACCCAGTACTTC. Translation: CSARNWDRGETQYF.

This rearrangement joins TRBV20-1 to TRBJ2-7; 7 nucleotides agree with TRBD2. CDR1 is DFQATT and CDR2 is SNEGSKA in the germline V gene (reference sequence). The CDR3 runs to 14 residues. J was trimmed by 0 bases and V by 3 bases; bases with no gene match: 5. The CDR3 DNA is TGCAGTGCTAGGCGTTCTAGCGGCTCCTACGAGCAGTACTTC. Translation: CSARRSSGSYEQYF.

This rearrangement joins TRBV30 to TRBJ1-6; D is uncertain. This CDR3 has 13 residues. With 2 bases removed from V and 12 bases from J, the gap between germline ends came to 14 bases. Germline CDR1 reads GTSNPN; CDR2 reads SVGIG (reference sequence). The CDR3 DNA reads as TGTGCCTGGAGTTCAACAGTGCGTGGACCCCTCCACTTT. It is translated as CAWSSTVRGPLHF.

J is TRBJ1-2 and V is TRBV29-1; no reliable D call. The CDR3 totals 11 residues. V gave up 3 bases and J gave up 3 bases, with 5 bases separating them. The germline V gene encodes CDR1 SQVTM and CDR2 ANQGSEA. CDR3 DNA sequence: TGCAGCGTTGACAGTGACTATGGCTACACCTTC. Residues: CSVDSDYGYTF. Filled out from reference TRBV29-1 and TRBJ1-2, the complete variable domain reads SAVISQKPSRDICQRGTSLTIQCQVDSQVTMMFWYRQQPGQSLTLIATANQGSEATYESGFVIDKFPISRPNLTFSTLTVSNMSPEDSSIYLCSVDSDYGYTFGSGTRLTVV.

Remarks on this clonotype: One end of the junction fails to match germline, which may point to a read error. The CDR3 DNA follows: TGTGCCACCAGTGAGGCCGGGACAGGGACTGGAGCTTTCTTT. Translated, it gives CATSEAGTGTGAFF. The chain employs TRBV24-1 and TRBJ1-1; TRBD1 agrees at 9 bases. This CDR3 has 14 amino acids. Germline V gene lookup returns CDR1 KGHDR and CDR2 SFDVKD.

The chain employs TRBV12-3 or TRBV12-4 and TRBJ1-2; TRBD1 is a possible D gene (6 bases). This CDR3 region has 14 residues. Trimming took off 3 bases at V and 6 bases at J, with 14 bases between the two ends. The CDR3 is CASSFVLGGHGYTF. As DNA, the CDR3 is TGTGCCAGCAGTTTCGTTCTGGGGGGCCATGGCTACACCTTC.

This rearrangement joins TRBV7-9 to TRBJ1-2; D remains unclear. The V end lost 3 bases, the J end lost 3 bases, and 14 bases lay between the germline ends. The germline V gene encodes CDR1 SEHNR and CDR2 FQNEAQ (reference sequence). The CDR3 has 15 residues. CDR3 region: CASSLDEGRDYGYTF. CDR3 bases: TGTGCCAGCAGCTTGGATGAGGGCCGAGACTATGGCTACACCTTC.

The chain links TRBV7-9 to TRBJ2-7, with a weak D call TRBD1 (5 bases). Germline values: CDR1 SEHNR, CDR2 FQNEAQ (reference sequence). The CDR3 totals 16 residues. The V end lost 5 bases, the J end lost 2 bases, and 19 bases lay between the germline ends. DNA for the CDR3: TGTGCCAGCAGCCAAGATCCCCTGGACACCACCTACGAGCAGTACTTC. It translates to CASSQDPLDTTYEQYF.

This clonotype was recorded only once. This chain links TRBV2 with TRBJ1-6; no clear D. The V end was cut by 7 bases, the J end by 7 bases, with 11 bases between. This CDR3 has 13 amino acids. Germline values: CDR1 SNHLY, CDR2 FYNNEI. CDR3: CASIPGNNSPLHF. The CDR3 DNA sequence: TGTGCCAGCATACCCGGGAACAATTCACCCCTCCACTTT.

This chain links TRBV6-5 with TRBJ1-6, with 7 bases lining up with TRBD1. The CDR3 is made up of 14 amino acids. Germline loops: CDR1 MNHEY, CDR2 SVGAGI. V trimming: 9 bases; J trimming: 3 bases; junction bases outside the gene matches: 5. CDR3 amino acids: CARSRDSYNSPLHF. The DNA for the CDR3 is TGTGCCAGGTCCAGGGACAGCTATAATTCACCCCTCCACTTT.

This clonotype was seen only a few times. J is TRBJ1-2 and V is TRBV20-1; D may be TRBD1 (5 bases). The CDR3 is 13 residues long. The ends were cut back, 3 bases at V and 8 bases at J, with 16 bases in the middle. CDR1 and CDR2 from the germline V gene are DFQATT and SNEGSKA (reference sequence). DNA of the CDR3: TGCAGTGCTAGGGCCTCCAGGGTCGACGGCTACACCTTC. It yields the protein CSARASRVDGYTF.

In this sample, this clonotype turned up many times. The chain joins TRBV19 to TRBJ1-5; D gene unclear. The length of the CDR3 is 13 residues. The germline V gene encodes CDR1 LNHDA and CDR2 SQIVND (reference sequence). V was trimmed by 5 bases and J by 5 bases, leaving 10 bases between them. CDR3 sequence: CASSAYSYQPQHF. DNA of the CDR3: TGTGCCAGTAGTGCCTACAGTTATCAGCCCCAGCATTTT. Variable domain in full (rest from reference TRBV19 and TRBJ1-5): DGGITQSPKYLFRKEGQNVTLSCEQNLNHDAMYWYRQDPGQGLRLIYYSQIVNDFQKGDIAEGYSVSREKKESFPLTVTSAQKNPTAFYLCASSAYSYQPQHFGDGTRLSIL.

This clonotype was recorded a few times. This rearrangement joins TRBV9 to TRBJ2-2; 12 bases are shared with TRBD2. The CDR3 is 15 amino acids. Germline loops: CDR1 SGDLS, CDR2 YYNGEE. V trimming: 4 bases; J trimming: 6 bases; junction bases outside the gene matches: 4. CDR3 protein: CASSRGLAGSGELFF. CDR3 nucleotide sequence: TGTGCCAGCAGCAGGGGACTAGCGGGTTCCGGGGAGCTGTTTTTT.

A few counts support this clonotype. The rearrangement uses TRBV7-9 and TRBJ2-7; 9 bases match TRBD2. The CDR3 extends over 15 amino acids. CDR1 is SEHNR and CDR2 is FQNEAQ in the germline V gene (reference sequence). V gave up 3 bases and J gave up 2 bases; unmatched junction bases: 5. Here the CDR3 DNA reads TGTGCCAGCAGCTTCGACGCGGGGGGGACCTACGAGCAGTACTTC. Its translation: CASSFDAGGTYEQYF.

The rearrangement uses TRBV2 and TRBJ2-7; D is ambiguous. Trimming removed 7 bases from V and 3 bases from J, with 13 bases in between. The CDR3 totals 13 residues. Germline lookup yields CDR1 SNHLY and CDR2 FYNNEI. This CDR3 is CASNSGSYYEQYF. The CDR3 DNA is TGTGCCAGCAATTCCGGCAGCTACTACGAGCAGTACTTC.

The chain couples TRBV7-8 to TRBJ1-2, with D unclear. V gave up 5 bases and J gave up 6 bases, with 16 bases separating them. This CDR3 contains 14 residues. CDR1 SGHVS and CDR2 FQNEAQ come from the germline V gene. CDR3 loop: CASSGSGGMDGYTF. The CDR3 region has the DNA TGTGCCAGCAGCGGCTCCGGAGGGATGGATGGCTACACCTTC.

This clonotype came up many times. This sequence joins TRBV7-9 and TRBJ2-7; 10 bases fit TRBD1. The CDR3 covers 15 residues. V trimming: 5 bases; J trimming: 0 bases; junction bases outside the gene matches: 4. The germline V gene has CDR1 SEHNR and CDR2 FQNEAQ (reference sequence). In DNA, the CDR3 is TGTGCCAGCAGCGGACAGGGGGATAGCTCCTACGAGCAGTACTTC. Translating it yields CASSGQGDSSYEQYF.

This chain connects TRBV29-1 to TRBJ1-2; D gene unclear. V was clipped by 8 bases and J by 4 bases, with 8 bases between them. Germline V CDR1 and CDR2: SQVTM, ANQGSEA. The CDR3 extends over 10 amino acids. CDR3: CSQESYGYTF. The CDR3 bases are TGCAGCCAAGAGTCCTATGGCTACACCTTC.

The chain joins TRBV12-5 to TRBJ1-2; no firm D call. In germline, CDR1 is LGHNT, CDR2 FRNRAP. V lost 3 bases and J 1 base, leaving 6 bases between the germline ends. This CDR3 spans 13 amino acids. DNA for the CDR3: TGTGCTAGTGGTTTCGGCAGTAACTATGGCTACACCTTC. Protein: CASGFGSNYGYTF.

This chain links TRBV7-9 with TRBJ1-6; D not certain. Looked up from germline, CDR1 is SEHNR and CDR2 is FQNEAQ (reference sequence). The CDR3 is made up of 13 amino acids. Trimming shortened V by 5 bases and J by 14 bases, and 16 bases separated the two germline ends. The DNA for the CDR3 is TGTGCCAGCAGCCATGGCCGGAGAGTCACCCTCCACTTT. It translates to CASSHGRRVTLHF.

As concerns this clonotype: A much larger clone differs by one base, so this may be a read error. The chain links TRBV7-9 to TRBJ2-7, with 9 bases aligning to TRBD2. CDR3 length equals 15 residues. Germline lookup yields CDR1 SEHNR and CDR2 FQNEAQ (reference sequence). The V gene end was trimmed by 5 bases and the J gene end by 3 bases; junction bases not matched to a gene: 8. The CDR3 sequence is CASSVVASGVYEQYF. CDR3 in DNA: TGTGCCAGCAGCGTAGTGGCTAGCGGGGTCTACGAGCAGTACTTC.